The sequence of this T cell receptor beta chain was determined in a study of CD8+ T cells in alopecia areata. Turning to this clone: Its matching antigen is unknown.

Overall study results and limits: Especially in alopecia totalis/universalis, lesional scalp showed greater clonality than normal scalp did.

Isolated RNA was reverse transcribed into cDNA used as the sequencing template. Clones were sequenced by immunoSEQ multiplex PCR, and TCRdb holds only the in-frame ones, with some missing. Of 220,000 or so clones listed, 50% to 65% are singletons. Researchers gathered lesional scalp punch biopsies and peripheral blood from patients with alopecia areata. Researchers picked out CD4+ and CD8+ T cells from PBMCs by sorting. The sequencing used CD4+ T cells sorted from blood, collected at week 0. The receptor was derived from a human donor with alopecia areata.

CDR3 bases: TGTGCCAGCAGCTTTGGAGGGCAGTCGTATAATTCACCCCTCCACTTT. Amino acid sequence: CASSFGGQSYNSPLHF. The chain carries TRBV5-4 and TRBJ1-6; no clear D gene. There are 16 residues in the CDR3. V lost 2 bases and J lost 4, with 13 bases in between. Germline CDR1 reads SGHNT; CDR2 reads YYREEE (reference sequence).